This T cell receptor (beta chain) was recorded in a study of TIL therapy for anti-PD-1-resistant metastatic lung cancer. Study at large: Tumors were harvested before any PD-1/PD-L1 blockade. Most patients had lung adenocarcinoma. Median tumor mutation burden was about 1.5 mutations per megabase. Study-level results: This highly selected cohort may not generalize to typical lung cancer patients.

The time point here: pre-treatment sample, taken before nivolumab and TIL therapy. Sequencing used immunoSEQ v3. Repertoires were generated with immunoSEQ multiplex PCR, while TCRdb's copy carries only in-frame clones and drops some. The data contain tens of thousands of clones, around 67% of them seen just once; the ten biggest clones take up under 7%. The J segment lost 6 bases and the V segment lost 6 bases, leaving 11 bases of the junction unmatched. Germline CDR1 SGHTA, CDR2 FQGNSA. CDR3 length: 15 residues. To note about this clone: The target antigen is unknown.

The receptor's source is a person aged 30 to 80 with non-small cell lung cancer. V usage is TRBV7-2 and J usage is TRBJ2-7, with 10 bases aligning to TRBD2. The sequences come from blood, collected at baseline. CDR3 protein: CASSSQRTSGVEQYF. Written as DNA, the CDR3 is TGTGCCAGCAGTTCGCAAAGGACTAGCGGAGTCGAGCAGTACTTC.